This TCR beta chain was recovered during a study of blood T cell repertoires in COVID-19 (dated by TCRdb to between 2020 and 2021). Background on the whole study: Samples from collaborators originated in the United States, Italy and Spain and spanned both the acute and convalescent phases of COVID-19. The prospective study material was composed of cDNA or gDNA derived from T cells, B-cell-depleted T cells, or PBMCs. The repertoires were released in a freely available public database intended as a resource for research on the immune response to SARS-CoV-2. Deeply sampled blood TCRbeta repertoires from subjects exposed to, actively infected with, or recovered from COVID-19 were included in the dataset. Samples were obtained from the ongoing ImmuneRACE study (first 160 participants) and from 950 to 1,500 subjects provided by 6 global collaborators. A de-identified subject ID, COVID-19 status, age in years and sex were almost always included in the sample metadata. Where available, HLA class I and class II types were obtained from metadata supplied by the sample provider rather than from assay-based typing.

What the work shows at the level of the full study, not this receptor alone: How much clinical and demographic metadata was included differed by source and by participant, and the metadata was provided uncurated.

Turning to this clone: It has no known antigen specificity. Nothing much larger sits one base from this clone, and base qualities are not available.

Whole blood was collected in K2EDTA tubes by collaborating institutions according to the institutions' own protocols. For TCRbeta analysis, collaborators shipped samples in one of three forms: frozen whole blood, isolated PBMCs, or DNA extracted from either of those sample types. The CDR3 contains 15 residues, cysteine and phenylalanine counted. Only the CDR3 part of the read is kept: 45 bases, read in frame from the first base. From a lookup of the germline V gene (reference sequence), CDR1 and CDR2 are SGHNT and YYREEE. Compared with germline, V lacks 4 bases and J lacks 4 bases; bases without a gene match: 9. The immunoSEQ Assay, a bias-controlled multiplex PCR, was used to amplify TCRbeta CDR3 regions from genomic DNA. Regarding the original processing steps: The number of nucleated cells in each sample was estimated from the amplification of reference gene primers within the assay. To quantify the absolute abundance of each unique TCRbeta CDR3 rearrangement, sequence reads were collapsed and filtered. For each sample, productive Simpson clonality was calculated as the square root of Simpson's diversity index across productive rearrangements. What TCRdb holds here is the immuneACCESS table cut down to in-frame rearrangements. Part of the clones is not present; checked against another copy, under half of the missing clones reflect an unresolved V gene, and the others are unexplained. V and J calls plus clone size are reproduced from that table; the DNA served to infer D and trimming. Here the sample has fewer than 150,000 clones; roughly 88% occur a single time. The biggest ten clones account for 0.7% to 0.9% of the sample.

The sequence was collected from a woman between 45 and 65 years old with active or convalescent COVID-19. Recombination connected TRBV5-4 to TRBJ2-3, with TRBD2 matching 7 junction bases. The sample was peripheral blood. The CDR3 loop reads CASSGGGAGADTQYF. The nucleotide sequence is TGTGCCAGCAGCGGGGGGGGAGCGGGCGCAGATACGCAGTATTTT.